These 24 T cell receptor beta chains were sequenced from one sample in a study of blood T cell repertoires in COVID-19. The table came from immunoSEQ multiplex PCR; TCRdb's copy has only in-frame clones and leaves some out. The repertoire has around 18,000 clones, around 80% of them found once; the top ten carry approximately 9.9%. Sequencing was done on a sample of peripheral blood. The receptors derive from a man older than 75 with acute or convalescent COVID-19.

V usage is TRBV19 and J usage is TRBJ1-5; TRBD1 might be the D (5 bases). CDR3 length equals 17 residues. V dropped 6 bases and J dropped 2 bases, with 20 bases sitting between them. Germline V lookup: CDR1 LNHDA, CDR2 SQIVND (reference sequence). CDR3 DNA sequence: TGTGCCAGTAGCCACCCGGGACTACCTAGGGGCAATCAGCCCCAGCATTTT. Residues: CASSHPGLPRGNQPQHF.

The chain carries TRBV2 and TRBJ2-2, with a tentative D call TRBD2 (5 bases). This CDR3 contains 15 residues. Germline V gene data show CDR1 as SNHLY and CDR2 as FYNNEI. Trimming removed 5 bases from V and 3 bases from J, with 13 bases in between. The DNA for the CDR3 is TGTGCCAGCAGTAAGGAGGCCATCGACACCGGGGAGCTGTTTTTT. It translates to CASSKEAIDTGELFF. Looking up the rest from reference TRBV2 and TRBJ2-2 gives the full variable domain: EPEVTQTPSHQVTQMGQEVILRCVPISNHLYFYWYRQILGQKVEFLVSFYNNEISEKSEIFDDQFSVERPDGSNFTLKIRSTKLEDSAMYFCASSKEAIDTGELFFGEGSRLTVL.

The chain links TRBV5-1 to TRBJ2-7; TRBD2 is a possible D gene (5 bases). Germline assignment: CDR1 SGHRS and CDR2 YFSETQ. The germline V and J ends were trimmed by 0 bases and 5 bases, with 6 bases remaining between them. This CDR3 comprises 12 residues. CDR3 DNA: TGCGCCAGCAGCTTGGCCGGGGACGAGCAGTACTTC. Translated, it gives CASSLAGDEQYF. The variable domain in full, with the rest retrieved from reference TRBV5-1 and TRBJ2-7, is KAGVTQTPRYLIKTRGQQVTLSCSPISGHRSVSWYQQTPGQGLQFLFEYFSETQRNKGNFPGRFSGRQFSNSRSEMNVSTLELGDSALYLCASSLAGDEQYFGPGTRLTVT.

CDR3 nucleotides: TGCAGCGTTCGTACGGGAGGGATCGAAAAACTGTTTTTT. Its translation is CSVRTGGIEKLFF. The J gene is TRBJ1-4, the V gene TRBV29-1; D is uncertain. The CDR3 has 13 amino acids. CDR1 SQVTM and CDR2 ANQGSEA come from the germline V gene. V shed 5 bases and J shed 8 bases, with 15 bases lying between them. The full variable domain, its missing parts supplied by reference TRBV29-1 and TRBJ1-4, is SAVISQKPSRDICQRGTSLTIQCQVDSQVTMMFWYRQQPGQSLTLIATANQGSEATYESGFVIDKFPISRPNLTFSTLTVSNMSPEDSSIYLCSVRTGGIEKLFFGSGTQLSVL.

In nucleotides, the CDR3 is TGCGCCAGCACCGCCGGGAAGCACTATGGCTACACCTTC. Its protein is CASTAGKHYGYTF. The chain uses TRBV5-1 and TRBJ1-2; D ambiguous. Germline V gene lookup returns CDR1 SGHRS and CDR2 YFSETQ. Trimming removed 6 bases from V and 3 bases from J, with 12 bases in between. The CDR3 runs to 13 residues.

V usage is TRBV11-1 and J usage is TRBJ2-5; D possibly corresponds to TRBD2 (5 bases). V lost 1 base to trimming and J lost 2 bases, with 11 bases between them. CDR1 is SGHAT, CDR2 FQDESV, per germline (reference sequence). The CDR3 runs to 15 residues. CDR3 in DNA: TGTGCCAGCAGCTTAGTAGGGAGTGGACAAGAGACCCAGTACTTC. This translates into CASSLVGSGQETQYF.

V and J are TRBV7-9 and TRBJ1-2; D uncertain. CDR1 and CDR2 from the germline V gene are SEHNR and FQNEAQ (reference sequence). This CDR3 is built from 17 residues. Between the trimmed V and J ends, which lost 2 bases and 1 base, there was a span of 17 bases. In DNA form, the CDR3 reads TGTGCCAGCAGCTTATGGGAGGGCAGTTACATTAACTATGGCTACACCTTC. Translated: CASSLWEGSYINYGYTF.

The chain has TRBV7-2 and TRBJ1-6; D not certain. This CDR3 has 14 amino acids. Trimming took 2 bases from V and 7 from J, leaving 9 bases between them. CDR1 is SGHTA, CDR2 FQGNSA, per germline. CDR3 loop: CASSLTSTNSPLHF. In DNA, the CDR3 is TGTGCCAGCAGCTTAACTTCCACCAATTCACCCCTCCACTTT. Supplemented by reference TRBV7-2 and TRBJ1-6, the full variable domain reads GAGVSQSPSNKVTEKGKDVELRCDPISGHTALYWYRQSLGQGLEFLIYFQGNSAPDKSGLPSDRFSAERTGGSVSTLTIQRTQQEDSAVYLCASSLTSTNSPLHFGNGTRLTVT.

The chain uses TRBV3-1 (or the pseudogene TRBV3-2) and TRBJ2-7, with D possibly TRBD2 on 6 matching bases. Between the trimmed V and J ends, which lost 4 bases and 0 bases, there was a span of 7 bases. Germline CDR1 and CDR2: LGHDT and YNNKEL (reference sequence). This CDR3 contains 13 residues. The CDR3, as DNA: TGTGCCAGCAGCCCGGGGGTCTCCTACGAGCAGTACTTC. It specifies CASSPGVSYEQYF.

The genes are TRBV25-1 and TRBJ1-4; 11 bases match TRBD1. Per the germline V gene, CDR1 is MGHDK and CDR2 is SYGVNS. V was clipped by 2 bases and J by 7 bases; unmatched bases: 3. The CDR3 covers 15 residues. DNA for the CDR3: TGTGCCAGCAGTGAAGCAGGGACAGGGGGTGAAAAACTGTTTTTT. Its translation is CASSEAGTGGEKLFF.

The rearrangement links TRBV6-2 or TRBV6-3 to TRBJ1-1; D might be TRBD1 (6 bases). Trimming removed 6 bases at V and 0 bases at J, with 11 bases between. The CDR3 sequence is 14 residues long. Germline V gives CDR1 MNHEY, CDR2 SVGEGT. In DNA form, the CDR3 reads TGTGCCAGCAGCGAAGGACAGATGAACACTGAAGCTTTCTTT. Protein: CASSEGQMNTEAFF.

The chain recombines TRBV7-2 with TRBJ2-3; TRBD1 matches 7 bases. The germline V gene has CDR1 SGHTA and CDR2 FQGNSA. V was clipped by 3 bases and J by 5 bases; unmatched bases: 14. The CDR3 covers 17 residues. CDR3: CASSLPRGTGVRDTQYF. The CDR3 region has the DNA TGTGCCAGCAGCTTGCCCCGCGGTACAGGGGTAAGAGATACGCAGTATTTT.

This clone has a single count. The chain carries TRBV7-3 and TRBJ2-3; maybe TRBD2 (5 bases). Germline values: CDR1 SGHTA, CDR2 FQGTGA. V lost 8 bases and J lost 0, with 18 bases in between. This CDR3 has 16 amino acids. CDR3 loop: CASGAGGRYSTDTQYF. The CDR3 nucleotides are TGTGCCAGCGGCGCGGGTGGTAGATATAGCACAGATACGCAGTATTTT.

The V gene is TRBV5-8, the J gene TRBJ1-4, with a weak D call TRBD1 (5 bases). Germline loops: CDR1 SGHTS, CDR2 YDEGEE. V dropped 3 bases and J dropped 7 bases, with 16 bases sitting between them. The CDR3 sequence is 15 residues long. The CDR3 DNA reads as TGTGCCAGCAGCTCGGGGAGGGCAGGGAGTGAAAAACTGTTTTTT. This translates into CASSSGRAGSEKLFF.

CDR3 sequence reads: CASSPLQGAAPFSGANVLTF. DNA of the CDR3: TGTGCCAGCTCACCCCTCCAGGGGGCGGCACCCTTCTCTGGGGCCAACGTCCTGACTTTC. The rearrangement links TRBV18 to TRBJ2-6; 8 bases fit TRBD1. The CDR3 covers 20 residues. Germline V gene data show CDR1 as KGHSH and CDR2 as LQKENI. The V segment lost 3 bases and the J segment 0 bases; nucleotides outside the gene matches: 13.

The genes are TRBV6-6 and TRBJ1-5, with unresolved D. CDR3 size: 15 residues. Trimming stripped 2 bases from V and 7 bases from J, with 15 bases between. Germline values: CDR1 MNHNY, CDR2 SVGAGI (reference sequence). CDR3: CASSYQHQNGQPQHF. The CDR3 DNA follows: TGTGCCAGCAGTTACCAACATCAGAACGGGCAGCCCCAGCATTTT.

The chain joins TRBV5-1 to TRBJ2-3; D may be TRBD1 (5 bases). The CDR3 is made up of 14 amino acids. Trimming removed 4 bases at V and 2 bases at J, with 11 bases between. Per germline, CDR1 SGHRS and CDR2 YFSETQ. CDR3 DNA sequence: TGCGCCAGCAGCGGACAAAGTTACACAGATACGCAGTATTTT. It encodes CASSGQSYTDTQYF.

This chain connects TRBV5-1 to TRBJ2-1; TRBD2 aligns across 9 bases. V lost 4 bases and J lost 3; bases outside the gene matches: 8. Germline V CDR1 and CDR2: SGHRS, YFSETQ. The CDR3 totals 16 residues. The CDR3 coding sequence is TGCGCCAGCAGCAAAAGCGGGGGGCTGAACTACAATGAGCAGTTCTTC. It translates to CASSKSGGLNYNEQFF.

This sequence joins TRBV10-3 and TRBJ2-5; 12 bases map to TRBD2. The V and J ends lost 10 bases and 5 bases, in that order; junction bases with no gene match: 8. Germline values: CDR1 ENHRY, CDR2 SYGVKD. The CDR3 spans 14 residues. DNA for the CDR3: TGTGCCACCTCCCCTGGGACTAGCGGGGAGACCCAGTACTTC. Translating it yields CATSPGTSGETQYF.

The rearrangement joins TRBV6-5 to TRBJ1-1; 10 nucleotides match TRBD1. V lost 2 bases, J lost 1 base, and 4 bases stayed unmatched. Germline V gene data show CDR1 as MNHEY and CDR2 as SVGAGI. CDR3 length: 16 amino acids. CDR3 sequence: CASSYGGQGTNTEAFF. CDR3 coding DNA: TGTGCCAGCAGTTACGGGGGACAGGGGACGAACACTGAAGCTTTCTTT.

The chain combines TRBV19 with TRBJ2-2; TRBD1 matches at 7 bases. Germline lookup yields CDR1 LNHDA and CDR2 SQIVND (reference sequence). This CDR3 is 15 amino acids long. After removal of 5 bases from V and 0 bases from J, the junction contained 3 bases not matched to a gene. CDR3 residues: CASSVGQANTGELFF. In DNA form, the CDR3 reads TGTGCCAGTAGTGTAGGACAGGCGAACACCGGGGAGCTGTTTTTT. Supplemented by reference TRBV19 and TRBJ2-2, the full variable domain reads DGGITQSPKYLFRKEGQNVTLSCEQNLNHDAMYWYRQDPGQGLRLIYYSQIVNDFQKGDIAEGYSVSREKKESFPLTVTSAQKNPTAFYLCASSVGQANTGELFFGEGSRLTVL.

The rearrangement uses TRBV11-3 and TRBJ2-1, with D tentatively TRBD2 (6 bases). The V end lost 1 base, the J end lost 8 bases, and 9 bases lay between the germline ends. The CDR3 is 13 amino acids. Germline V gives CDR1 SGHNT, CDR2 YENEEA. The CDR3 region has the DNA TGTGCCAGCAGCTTAGGGGGAGGCTATGAGCAGTTCTTC. This translates into CASSLGGGYEQFF.

The rearrangement links TRBV7-2 to TRBJ2-2; D unclear. The germline V gene has CDR1 SGHTA and CDR2 FQGNSA. The ends were cut back, 5 bases at V and 4 bases at J, with 14 bases in the middle. The CDR3 contains 15 residues. CDR3: CASSPAFSGTGELFF. For the CDR3, the DNA is TGTGCCAGCAGCCCCGCCTTTTCGGGCACCGGGGAGCTGTTTTTT.

This clone came up a few times. J is TRBJ2-3 and V is TRBV5-4; weak D call: TRBD2 (5 bases). The V and J ends lost 0 bases and 5 bases respectively, with 10 bases between them. Germline V CDR1 and CDR2: SGHNT, YYREEE (reference sequence). This CDR3 comprises 14 residues. CDR3: CASSLVGSRDTQYF. Written as DNA, the CDR3 is TGTGCCAGCAGCTTGGTGGGGAGTAGAGATACGCAGTATTTT. Using reference TRBV5-4 and TRBJ2-3 for the parts outside the CDR3, the full variable domain is ETGVTQSPTHLIKTRGQQVTLRCSSQSGHNTVSWYQQALGQGPQFIFQYYREEENGRGNFPPRFSGLQFPNYSSELNVNALELDDSALYLCASSLVGSRDTQYFGPGTRLTVL.